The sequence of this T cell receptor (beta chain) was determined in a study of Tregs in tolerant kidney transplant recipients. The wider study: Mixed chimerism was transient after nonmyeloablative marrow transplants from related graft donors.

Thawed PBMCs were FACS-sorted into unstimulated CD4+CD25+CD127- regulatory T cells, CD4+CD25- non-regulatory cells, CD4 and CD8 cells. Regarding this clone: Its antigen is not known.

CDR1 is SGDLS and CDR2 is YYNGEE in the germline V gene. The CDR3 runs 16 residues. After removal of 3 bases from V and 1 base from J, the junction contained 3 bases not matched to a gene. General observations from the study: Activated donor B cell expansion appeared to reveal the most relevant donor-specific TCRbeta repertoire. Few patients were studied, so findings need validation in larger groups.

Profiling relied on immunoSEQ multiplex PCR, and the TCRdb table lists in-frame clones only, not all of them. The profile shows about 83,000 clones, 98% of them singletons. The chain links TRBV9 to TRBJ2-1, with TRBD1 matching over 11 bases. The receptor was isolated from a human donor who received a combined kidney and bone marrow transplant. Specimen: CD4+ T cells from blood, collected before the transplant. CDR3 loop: CASSGGQGASYNEQFF. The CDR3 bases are TGTGCCAGCAGCGGAGGACAGGGGGCTTCCTACAATGAGCAGTTCTTC. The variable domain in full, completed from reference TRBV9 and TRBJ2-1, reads DSGVTQTPKHLITATGQRVTLRCSPRSGDLSVYWYQQSLDQGLQFLIQYYNGEERAKGNILERFSAQQFPDLHSELNLSSLELGDSALYFCASSGGQGASYNEQFFGPGTRLTVL.